One and the same sample provided the 23 T cell receptor beta chains below, sequenced in a study of T cell responses to AZD1222 COVID-19 vaccine. Clones were sequenced by immunoSEQ multiplex PCR, and TCRdb holds only the in-frame ones, with some missing. The table shows more than 95,000 clones, with roughly 87% occurring only once. The sample was peripheral blood, taken 28 days after the second AZD1222 dose. Receptors originate from an adult who received the AZD1222 COVID-19 vaccine.

The chain joins TRBV30 to TRBJ2-5; possible D gene TRBD1, 5 bases. V was trimmed by 2 bases and J by 5 bases, leaving 12 bases between them. This CDR3 comprises 13 residues. Germline V gene lookup returns CDR1 GTSNPN and CDR2 SVGIG (reference sequence). CDR3 loop: CAWSPQAWETQYF. CDR3 DNA sequence: TGTGCCTGGAGTCCACAGGCCTGGGAGACCCAGTACTTC.

This chain joins TRBV4-1 and TRBJ1-4; D unresolved. CDR1 is MGHRA, CDR2 YSYEKL, per germline. V lost 2 bases and J lost 8, with 9 bases in between. CDR3 length: 13 residues. Here the CDR3 reads CASSQWRREKLFF. The CDR3 DNA is TGCGCCAGCAGCCAATGGCGGAGGGAAAAACTGTTTTTT.

J is TRBJ2-7 and V is TRBV29-1, with 10 bases identical to TRBD2. Per the germline V gene, CDR1 is SQVTM and CDR2 is ANQGSEA. The CDR3 totals 15 residues. V lost 7 bases to trimming and J lost 4 bases; unmatched junction nucleotides: 13. CDR3 region: CSAFGESGRAYEQYF. CDR3 DNA sequence: TGCAGCGCGTTCGGGGAAAGCGGGAGGGCTTACGAGCAGTACTTC.

This clone was seen only a few times. This chain links TRBV7-6 with TRBJ1-1; unclear D gene. There are 15 residues in the CDR3. V gave up 1 base and J gave up 2 bases, with 11 bases separating them. Germline lookup yields CDR1 SGHVS and CDR2 FNYEAQ. The CDR3 region is CASSLGRGINTEAFF. The CDR3 DNA sequence: TGTGCCAGCAGCTTAGGGCGAGGGATTAACACTGAAGCTTTCTTT.

This clone was seen a handful of times. The chain employs TRBV9 and TRBJ1-4; D gene ambiguous. The CDR3 runs 16 residues. The germline CDR1 and CDR2 sequences are SGDLS and YYNGEE. Trimming shortened V by 4 bases and J by 2 bases, and 15 bases separated the two germline ends. DNA of the CDR3: TGTGCCAGCAGCCCCATAGAGGGTAGGACTAATGAAAAACTGTTTTTT. This translates into CASSPIEGRTNEKLFF.

This chain joins TRBV18 and TRBJ1-2, with 7 bases aligning to TRBD1. The V and J ends lost 3 bases and 3 bases, in that order; junction bases with no gene match: 7. The germline V gene encodes CDR1 KGHSH and CDR2 LQKENI. The CDR3 has 15 residues. CDR3 sequence reads: CASSPMTGWYYGYTF. Written as DNA, the CDR3 is TGTGCCAGCTCACCGATGACAGGGTGGTACTATGGCTACACCTTC.

The CDR3 here is CASSLVMNTGELFF. The CDR3 nucleotides read TGTGCCAGCAGCTTAGTTATGAACACCGGGGAGCTGTTTTTT. V usage is TRBV7-9 and J usage is TRBJ2-2; no clear D. The V gene lost 1 base and the J gene lost 1 base, with 4 bases spanning the gap. The CDR3 contains 14 residues. The germline V gene has CDR1 SEHNR and CDR2 FQNEAQ (reference sequence).

In its sample, this clone was seen once. V usage is TRBV24-1 and J usage is TRBJ2-3, with TRBD2 as a possible D gene (5 bases). Germline CDR1 and CDR2: KGHDR and SFDVKD. CDR3 length: 16 residues. The ends were cut back, 0 bases at V and 2 bases at J, with 11 bases in the middle. The CDR3 DNA reads TGTGCCACCAGTGATTTGAGCGGTTCCTTCACAGATACGCAGTATTTT. It is translated as CATSDLSGSFTDTQYF.

The V call is TRBV28, the J call TRBJ2-2, with 14 bases identical to TRBD2. The CDR3 consists of 14 residues. The J segment lost 6 bases and the V segment lost 10 bases, leaving 4 bases of the junction unmatched. The germline V gene encodes CDR1 MDHEN and CDR2 SYDVKM. This CDR3 is CATEGLAGAGELFF. The CDR3, as DNA: TGTGCCACCGAGGGACTAGCGGGAGCCGGGGAGCTGTTTTTT.

This CDR3 is CASGTRQGGYEQYF. In nucleotides, the CDR3 is TGTGCCAGCGGAACCCGACAGGGGGGGTACGAGCAGTACTTC. This chain connects TRBV7-9 to TRBJ2-7; 9 bases line up with TRBD1. Germline V gene sequence: CDR1 SEHNR, CDR2 FQNEAQ (reference sequence). V dropped 8 bases and J dropped 4; count of bases not matched to a gene: 9. The CDR3 extends over 14 amino acids. Filled out from reference TRBV7-9 and TRBJ2-7, the complete variable domain reads DTGVSQNPRHKITKRGQNVTFRCDPISEHNRLYWYRQTLGQGPEFLTYFQNEAQLEKSRLLSDRFSAERPKGSFSTLEIQRTEQGDSAMYLCASGTRQGGYEQYFGPGTRLTVT.

The V and J genes are TRBV6-4 and TRBJ2-3; 14 nucleotides line up with TRBD2. From germline, CDR1 is MRHNA and CDR2 SNTAGT. After removal of 8 bases from V and 8 bases from J, the junction contained 3 bases not matched to a gene. This CDR3 contains 13 residues. DNA for the CDR3: TGTGCCAGCTCAGGACTAGCGGGAGGTACGCAGTATTTT. It is translated as CASSGLAGGTQYF.

CDR3 loop: CATSLTGEGEKLFF. The CDR3 bases are TGTGCCACGTCCCTCACAGGGGAGGGTGAAAAACTGTTTTTT. The rearrangement links TRBV24-1 to TRBJ1-4; 7 nucleotides match TRBD1. Trimming took 10 bases from V and 7 from J; bases not matched to a gene: 11. The CDR3 contains 14 residues. The germline gives CDR1 KGHDR, CDR2 SFDVKD.

This clone has a handful of counts. The J gene is TRBJ2-7, the V gene TRBV24-1, with D hard to call. V was pared by 2 bases and J by 1 base, with 5 bases between. The CDR3 has 13 amino acids. The germline V gene has CDR1 KGHDR and CDR2 SFDVKD. This CDR3 reads CATSDSGSYEQYF. The CDR3 nucleotides read TGTGCCACCAGTGATTCGGGTTCCTACGAGCAGTACTTC.

J is TRBJ1-4 and V is TRBV5-1; no clear D. Germline V gives CDR1 SGHRS, CDR2 YFSETQ. With 0 bases removed from V and 2 bases from J, the gap between germline ends came to 5 bases. The CDR3 loop spans 14 amino acids. CDR3 amino acids: CASSLGATNEKLFF. The DNA of the CDR3 is TGCGCCAGCAGCTTGGGGGCGACTAATGAAAAACTGTTTTTT. The variable domain in full, completed from reference TRBV5-1 and TRBJ1-4, reads KAGVTQTPRYLIKTRGQQVTLSCSPISGHRSVSWYQQTPGQGLQFLFEYFSETQRNKGNFPGRFSGRQFSNSRSEMNVSTLELGDSALYLCASSLGATNEKLFFGSGTQLSVL.

The chain carries TRBV29-1 and TRBJ2-2, with TRBD1 matching 8 bases. The CDR3 covers 13 residues. The germline gives CDR1 SQVTM, CDR2 ANQGSEA. The J segment lost 6 bases and the V segment lost 8 bases, leaving 8 bases of the junction unmatched. The CDR3: CSTADRAAGELFF. In DNA, the CDR3 is TGCAGCACCGCGGACAGGGCCGCCGGGGAGCTGTTTTTT.

The chain links TRBV9 to TRBJ1-2; maybe TRBD1 (5 bases). This CDR3 comprises 16 residues. V lost 2 bases, J lost 1 base, and 15 bases lay in between. CDR1 is SGDLS and CDR2 is YYNGEE in the germline V gene. The CDR3 DNA reads as TGTGCCAGCAGCGTTGAACCGGAGACAGTTAACTATGGCTACACCTTC. It translates to CASSVEPETVNYGYTF.

A few counts support this clone. V gene TRBV9 combines with J gene TRBJ1-2; D might be TRBD1 (5 bases). V gave up 4 bases and J gave up 3 bases, with 19 bases separating them. CDR1 and CDR2 (germline): SGDLS, YYNGEE. CDR3 size: 16 residues. The CDR3 loop reads CASSPRGGTNYYGYTF. CDR3 nucleotides: TGTGCCAGCAGCCCCCGCGGAGGGACGAATTACTATGGCTACACCTTC.

V and J are TRBV28 and TRBJ1-5; D ambiguous. V lost 3 bases and J lost 4, with 13 bases in between. CDR1 and CDR2 from the germline V gene are MDHEN and SYDVKM. The CDR3 is 15 amino acids. CDR3 DNA: TGTGCCAGCAGTTTCCCGGGGTCGGGTAATCAGCCCCAGCATTTT. As protein: CASSFPGSGNQPQHF.

The rearrangement uses TRBV10-3 and TRBJ2-7; D may be TRBD1 or TRBD2 (5 bases each). Germline V CDR1 and CDR2: ENHRY, SYGVKD. The CDR3 contains 12 residues. Trimming took 4 bases from V and 3 from J, leaving 7 bases between them. The CDR3 reads CAISGGSYEQYF. As DNA, the CDR3 is TGTGCCATCAGTGGGGGGAGCTACGAGCAGTACTTC.

The chain combines TRBV3-1 (or the pseudogene TRBV3-2) with TRBJ2-5; TRBD2 aligns across 8 bases. In germline, CDR1 is LGHDT, CDR2 YNNKEL (reference sequence). This CDR3 is built from 21 residues. V lost 4 bases to trimming and J lost 5 bases; unmatched junction nucleotides: 27. CDR3 region: CASSRPPGRAGDMLSGETQYF. CDR3 nucleotides: TGTGCCAGCAGCCGACCCCCTGGTAGAGCGGGAGATATGTTAAGTGGGGAGACCCAGTACTTC.

The rearrangement uses TRBV10-3 and TRBJ2-7; TRBD2 aligns across 9 bases. The CDR3 covers 17 residues. Germline loops: CDR1 ENHRY, CDR2 SYGVKD. After removal of 2 bases from V and 4 bases from J, the junction contained 12 bases not matched to a gene. This CDR3 reads CAISEGGLAGREYEQYF. As DNA, the CDR3 is TGTGCCATCAGTGAGGGAGGCCTAGCGGGACGGGAGTACGAGCAGTACTTC.

The rearrangement links TRBV27 to TRBJ2-1; the D is unclear. Trimming shortened V by 6 bases and J by 13 bases, and 16 bases separated the two germline ends. Germline V gene sequence: CDR1 MNHEY, CDR2 SMNVEV (reference sequence). CDR3 size: 12 residues. As DNA, the CDR3 is TGTGCCAGCAGCTATGGACGAAACGGTCAGTTCTTC. This codes for CASSYGRNGQFF.

The chain couples TRBV7-2 to TRBJ1-1, with D possibly matching TRBD1 (6 bases). V lost 10 bases and J 7 bases, leaving 13 bases between the germline ends. From germline, CDR1 is SGHTA and CDR2 FQGNSA. CDR3 size: 11 residues. CDR3: CANRDTIEAFF. In nucleotides, the CDR3 is TGTGCCAACCGGGACACTATTGAAGCTTTCTTT. Full variable domain (remainder filled in from reference TRBV7-2 and TRBJ1-1): GAGVSQSPSNKVTEKGKDVELRCDPISGHTALYWYRQSLGQGLEFLIYFQGNSAPDKSGLPSDRFSAERTGGSVSTLTIQRTQQEDSAVYLCANRDTIEAFFGQGTRLTVV.